The present T cell receptor (beta chain) was sequenced within a study of blood T cell repertoires in COVID-19. Using immunoSEQ multiplex PCR, the repertoire was profiled, and TCRdb retains in-frame clones only, with some absent. The sample gives fewer than 150,000 clones, around 85% of which show up once; around 3.2% is in the top ten. The sample consisted of peripheral blood. This receptor was obtained from a man aged 50 or older with acute or convalescent COVID-19.

The CDR3 DNA sequence: TGTGCCAGCGACAAGCAGGGAACTTTACACGAGCAGTACTTC. It specifies CASDKQGTLHEQYF. V gene TRBV28 combines with J gene TRBJ2-7; D is perhaps TRBD1 (5 bases). Trimming took off 8 bases at V and 5 bases at J, with 19 bases between the two ends. Germline values: CDR1 MDHEN, CDR2 SYDVKM. This CDR3 is built from 14 residues.